This TCR beta chain was captured by sequencing in a study of T cell responses to AZD1222 COVID-19 vaccine. The study's findings and limits: Breadth and depth of Spike-specific TCRs rose after two AZD1222 doses. Unmutated variant regions are reportedly the target of nearly half of TCRs that are spike-specific.

Method: immunoSEQ multiplex PCR; TCRdb's copy keeps in-frame clones and lacks some. The sample holds 60,000 to 95,000 clones, about nine tenths seen once. Second-dose recipients at about 4 or about 12 weeks were treated as one pooled group. The CDR3 has 18 amino acids. Trimming took 0 bases from V and 0 from J, leaving 15 bases between them. Germline loops: CDR1 SEHNR, CDR2 FQNEAQ (reference sequence). Points on this clone: What it binds is unknown.

The gene calls are TRBV7-9 and TRBJ1-3, with D uncertain. Sequences were derived from peripheral blood, sampled 28 days after the second AZD1222 dose. The sequence was obtained from an adult who received the AZD1222 COVID-19 vaccine. CDR3 amino acids: CASSLAGGSFFSGNTIYF. Written as DNA, the CDR3 is TGTGCCAGCAGCTTAGCGGGTGGCAGTTTTTTCTCTGGAAACACCATATATTTT. Combining the CDR3 with reference TRBV7-9 and TRBJ1-3 gives the whole variable domain DTGVSQNPRHKITKRGQNVTFRCDPISEHNRLYWYRQTLGQGPEFLTYFQNEAQLEKSRLLSDRFSAERPKGSFSTLEIQRTEQGDSAMYLCASSLAGGSFFSGNTIYFGEGSWLTVV.